Sequencing of this T cell receptor beta chain was carried out in a study of T cell repertoires in cytomegalovirus infection. On the study more broadly: CMV infection and matching HLA type were both indicated by public TCR beta signatures. Study findings and constraints: The response measured ex vivo was dominated by TCR beta clonotypes (HLA-C-restricted and CMV-specific). The cumulative frequency of public TCR beta families distinguished individuals who carried CMV together with the relevant HLA.

TCRdb called the reads again in MiXCR, with one record for every CDR3 protein. Of hundreds of thousands of distinct CDR3 sequences listed, roughly 15% are singletons. Germline V gene sequence: CDR1 KGHSH, CDR2 LQKENI. Trimming at V came to 0 bases and at J to 2 bases, leaving 2 bases not matched to a gene. The CDR3 totals 15 residues. In regard to this clonotype: Its antigen is not identified.

The TCR sequence derives from a human donor in good health (CMV status not recorded). Some clones in this sample may be carry-over from other donors' samples. V is TRBV18 and J is TRBJ2-3; 7 bases agree with TRBD2. The sample comprised PBMCs. The CDR3 here is CASSPPGGNTDTQYF. CDR3 DNA: TGTGCCAGCTCACCACCGGGAGGGAACACAGATACGCAGTATTTT.